Each of the 6 T cell receptor beta chains below was sequenced from the same sample in a study of cytomegalovirus exposure and HLA in healthy donors (dated by TCRdb to 2015 to 2018). Preparation of the library involved the immunoSEQ multiplex PCR assay. A mixture of 60 forward primers for TCR Vbeta segments and 13 reverse primers for TCR Jbeta segments was used in the multiplex PCR. TCRdb re-hosts the immuneACCESS table, in-frame sequences only. Its copies lack some clones; in the studies checked, an unresolved V gene accounts for under half of them, and the cause for the rest is not known. Across this sample there are approximately 150,000 clones, with approximately 83% seen only once. 1.5% to 2% of the sample is taken by the ten largest. Sequencing was carried out using PBMCs. Receptors were obtained from a woman between 40 and 50 years old in good health and CMV-seronegative.

This clone has more than one count but fewer than ten. The chain links TRBV10-3 to TRBJ1-4; D is uncertain. Trimming removed 6 bases at V and 0 bases at J, with 8 bases between. Germline lookup yields CDR1 ENHRY and CDR2 SYGVKD. This CDR3 contains 14 residues. The CDR3 reads CAISDTATNEKLFF. The CDR3 coding sequence is TGTGCCATCAGCGACACCGCAACTAATGAAAAACTGTTTTTT.

The chain couples TRBV6-1 to TRBJ1-1, with D possibly being TRBD1 (5 bases). The germline V and J ends were trimmed by 5 bases and 1 base, with 11 bases remaining between them. Germline V CDR1 and CDR2: MNHNS, SASEGT. This CDR3 contains 14 residues. The CDR3 region is CASSFSDTNTEAFF. The CDR3 DNA follows: TGTGCCAGCAGTTTTTCGGACACGAACACTGAAGCTTTCTTT.

The chain couples TRBV27 to TRBJ2-3; 16 bases are a match to TRBD2. This CDR3 is built from 16 residues. The V segment lost 6 bases and the J segment 5 bases; nucleotides outside the gene matches: 5. Germline CDR1 and CDR2: MNHEY and SMNVEV (reference sequence). CDR3 residues: CASSPGTSGGVDTQYF. The DNA for the CDR3 is TGTGCCAGCAGCCCCGGGACTAGCGGGGGGGTAGATACGCAGTATTTT.

V gene TRBV6-1 combines with J gene TRBJ1-2; 9 bases map to TRBD1. Unmatched junction bases numbered 8, after V lost 10 bases and J lost 8 bases. Germline CDR1 and CDR2: MNHNS and SASEGT. The CDR3 contains 12 residues. CDR3 sequence (DNA): TGTGCCATGGCCGGACAGGGGCTGGGCTACACCTTC. It translates to CAMAGQGLGYTF.

This chain connects TRBV5-1 to TRBJ2-7; a possible D gene is TRBD1 (5 bases). The CDR3 covers 15 residues. V lost 0 bases, J lost 6 bases, and 16 bases lay in between. Germline V gene lookup returns CDR1 SGHRS and CDR2 YFSETQ. The CDR3 here is CASSLEGPRTGEQYF. For the CDR3, the DNA is TGCGCCAGCAGCTTGGAGGGGCCGCGAACAGGCGAGCAGTACTTC.

As regards this clone: Because the CDR3's place on the DNA is in doubt, the DNA is left out and the CDR3 is given as listed by TCRdb. The CDR3 loop reads CASSELWGQGTSEYF. The genes are TRBV2 and TRBJ2-5; the table's D call TRBD1 went unverified against the DNA. Germline CDR1 SNHLY, CDR2 FYNNEI. The CDR3 adds up to 15 amino acids, both ends counted.